Each of the 28 T cell receptor beta chains below was sequenced from the same sample in a study of blood T cell repertoires in COVID-19. Libraries were prepared by immunoSEQ multiplex PCR; TCRdb keeps only in-frame clonotypes and omits some of them. The repertoire holds about 140,000 clones, around 84% seen once, with 7.5% to 8.5% in the top ten. Sequencing was performed on peripheral blood. These receptors came from an older woman with acute or convalescent COVID-19.

CDR3 sequence: CASSQGMTEYNSPLHF. Written as DNA, the CDR3 is TGCGCCAGCAGCCAAGGGATGACAGAGTATAATTCACCCCTCCACTTT. V and J are TRBV4-1 and TRBJ1-6; tentative D call: TRBD1 (5 bases). Germline V gene sequence: CDR1 MGHRA, CDR2 YSYEKL. The CDR3 length is 16 residues. With 1 base removed from V and 4 bases from J, the gap between germline ends came to 11 bases.

The J gene is TRBJ1-1, the V gene TRBV5-1; D is unresolved. The CDR3 runs 14 residues. V was shortened by 4 bases and J by 3 bases, with 13 bases between the two germline ends. Germline V gene lookup returns CDR1 SGHRS and CDR2 YFSETQ. CDR3 region: CASSLSGSDTEAFF. The CDR3 bases are TGCGCCAGCAGCCTGTCAGGATCGGACACTGAAGCTTTCTTT.

This clone was seen more than once but under ten times. V usage is TRBV10-1 and J usage is TRBJ1-6; 8 bases fit TRBD1. The CDR3 runs to 15 residues. Losses at the gene ends were 8 bases for V and 10 bases for J; bases not matched to a gene: 13. Germline V CDR1 and CDR2: WNHNN, SYGVQD (reference sequence). CDR3 sequence: CASSRDRGIGSPLHF. CDR3 bases: TGCGCCAGCTCCCGCGACAGGGGAATTGGATCACCCCTCCACTTT.

This clone is a singleton in its sample. The chain employs TRBV11-2 and TRBJ2-1; 10 bases map to TRBD2. V lost 0 bases and J lost 2; bases outside the gene matches: 10. Germline assignment: CDR1 SGHAT and CDR2 FQNNGV. This CDR3 region has 19 residues. CDR3 protein: CASSLELAGGTKTYNEQFF. The CDR3 region has the DNA TGTGCCAGCAGCTTAGAATTAGCGGGGGGAACTAAAACCTACAATGAGCAGTTCTTC.

The chain joins TRBV27 to TRBJ2-3, with 9 positions matching TRBD2. The CDR3 covers 15 residues. Trimming cost V 8 bases and J 4 bases; bases outside gene matches: 10. Germline lookup yields CDR1 MNHEY and CDR2 SMNVEV (reference sequence). CDR3 in amino acids: CASGSLAGGPDTQYF. CDR3 in DNA: TGTGCCAGCGGCTCCCTCGCGGGGGGGCCAGATACGCAGTATTTT.

This chain uses TRBV19 with TRBJ2-7, with TRBD1 matching 8 bases. This CDR3 comprises 19 residues. Losses at the gene ends were 3 bases for V and 7 bases for J; bases not matched to a gene: 23. Germline V lookup: CDR1 LNHDA, CDR2 SQIVND (reference sequence). Here the CDR3 DNA reads TGTGCCAGTAGTATTCATTCAGGGGGCGTTGGCACCTCTTCTGGGGAGCAGTACTTC. Translation gives CASSIHSGGVGTSSGEQYF.

V and J are TRBV7-8 and TRBJ1-1; 11 bases are a match to TRBD1. Per germline, CDR1 SGHVS and CDR2 FQNEAQ. The CDR3 is 14 residues long. Unmatched junction bases numbered 5, after V lost 6 bases and J lost 5 bases. CDR3 amino acids: CASRSGTGGTEAFF. DNA for the CDR3: TGTGCCAGCAGATCCGGGACAGGGGGAACTGAAGCTTTCTTT.

V gene TRBV3-1 (or the pseudogene TRBV3-2) combines with J gene TRBJ2-1, with 8 bases fitting TRBD2. The junction had 7 bases not matched to a gene; V was cut back by 1 base and J by 5 bases. The V gene's germline CDR1 is LGHDT and CDR2 YNNKEL (reference sequence). The CDR3 contains 16 residues. The CDR3 DNA reads TGTGCCAGCAGCCAAGGGGGACTAGGAACAAACAATGAGCAGTTCTTC. This codes for CASSQGGLGTNNEQFF.

This rearrangement joins TRBV6-5 to TRBJ1-2; TRBD1 agrees at 7 bases. Germline CDR1 and CDR2: MNHEY and SVGAGI. The CDR3 consists of 14 residues. The J segment lost 5 bases and the V segment lost 6 bases, leaving 9 bases of the junction unmatched. The chain's CDR3 is CASRSRGGGYGYTF. Here the CDR3 DNA reads TGTGCCAGCAGGAGCAGAGGGGGCGGGTATGGCTACACCTTC.

This chain joins TRBV20-1 and TRBJ2-3; a weak D match, TRBD2 (7 bases). CDR1 and CDR2 (germline): DFQATT, SNEGSKA (reference sequence). V lost 3 bases and J lost 4, with 20 bases in between. The CDR3 runs to 16 residues. CDR3 protein: CSASGGSGGRADTQYF. The CDR3 DNA reads as TGCAGTGCTAGTGGGGGTTCGGGGGGCCGGGCAGATACGCAGTATTTT.

The chain carries TRBV19 and TRBJ1-2; 9 nucleotides line up with TRBD1. Trimming took 7 bases from V and 4 from J; bases not matched to a gene: 10. CDR3 length: 15 residues. Germline assignment: CDR1 LNHDA and CDR2 SQIVND (reference sequence). Written as DNA, the CDR3 is TGTGCCAGTACGTTGGGACAGGGCGATTCCTATGGCTACACCTTC. Translation gives CASTLGQGDSYGYTF.

The chain has TRBV5-1 and TRBJ2-5, with 11 positions matching TRBD2. Germline trimming cut 0 bases from V and 4 bases from J; bases unmatched to any gene: 5. Germline values: CDR1 SGHRS, CDR2 YFSETQ. The CDR3 length is 16 residues. CDR3 in amino acids: CASSLDLAGGLETQYF. The CDR3 DNA sequence: TGCGCCAGCAGCTTGGATCTAGCGGGGGGATTAGAGACCCAGTACTTC.

This clone has ten or more counts. This sequence joins TRBV25-1 and TRBJ1-1; tentatively, D is TRBD1 (5 bases). The CDR3 runs to 12 residues. V lost 8 bases and J 3 bases, leaving 10 bases between the germline ends. Per germline, CDR1 MGHDK and CDR2 SYGVNS. DNA of the CDR3: TGTGCCAGCCGCTCGACAGACACTGAAGCTTTCTTT. This codes for CASRSTDTEAFF.

The rearrangement joins TRBV5-6 to TRBJ2-3; the match to TRBD1 covers 9 bases. The germline gives CDR1 SGHDT, CDR2 YYEEEE. The CDR3 covers 16 residues. The ends lost 2 bases at V and 9 bases at J; junction bases unmatched: 13. The chain's CDR3 is CASSLPGQGFQRTQYF. CDR3 nucleotides: TGTGCCAGCAGCTTACCGGGACAGGGCTTTCAGAGGACGCAGTATTTT.

In its sample, this clone was seen a few times. V is TRBV10-2 and J is TRBJ1-3, with TRBD1 matching over 8 bases. J lost 3 bases, V lost 7 bases, and 5 bases had no gene match. Per germline, CDR1 WSHSY and CDR2 SAAADI. There are 14 residues in the CDR3. The CDR3 DNA is TGCGCCAGCACCAGGGGGCAGGATGGAAACACCATATATTTT. Translation gives CASTRGQDGNTIYF.

This clone was observed once. The chain uses TRBV9 and TRBJ1-4; D is uncertain. The CDR3 consists of 15 residues. Germline V gene sequence: CDR1 SGDLS, CDR2 YYNGEE. V dropped 0 bases and J dropped 5 bases, with 11 bases sitting between them. The CDR3 DNA reads TGTGCCAGCAGCGTAGGCGGGATGGGGAATGAAAAACTGTTTTTT. Amino acids: CASSVGGMGNEKLFF.

The V and J genes are TRBV6-5 and TRBJ2-7; TRBD2 might be the D (6 bases). This CDR3 has 14 residues. V lost 2 bases, J lost 0 bases, and 8 bases lay in between. Germline-derived CDR1 and CDR2 are MNHEY and SVGAGI. The CDR3 sequence: CASSYTGDSYEQYF. The CDR3 DNA reads as TGTGCCAGCAGTTACACGGGGGACTCCTACGAGCAGTACTTC.

This chain uses TRBV10-2 with TRBJ2-7; possible D gene TRBD2, 7 bases. CDR1 WSHSY and CDR2 SAAADI come from the germline V gene. The CDR3 is 13 amino acids. Between the trimmed V and J ends, which lost 6 bases and 2 bases, there was a span of 11 bases. The CDR3 region is CASSWGGPYEQYF. As DNA, the CDR3 is TGCGCCAGCAGCTGGGGGGGCCCCTACGAGCAGTACTTC.

The gene calls are TRBV6-5 and TRBJ2-7; TRBD1 aligns across 9 bases. The germline V gene has CDR1 MNHEY and CDR2 SVGAGI. Unmatched junction bases numbered 5, after V lost 4 bases and J lost 1 base. The CDR3 length is 15 residues. Written as DNA, the CDR3 is TGTGCCAGCAGTTCGGACAGGGGAACGTCCTACGAGCAGTACTTC. Protein sequence: CASSSDRGTSYEQYF.

V is TRBV28 and J is TRBJ1-2; 9 positions match TRBD1. The trim removed 10 bases at V and 7 bases at J, leaving 10 bases unmatched. CDR1 and CDR2 (germline): MDHEN, SYDVKM. There are 13 residues in the CDR3. The CDR3 sequence: CATGRDRVSGYTF. The CDR3 nucleotides read TGTGCCACGGGCCGGGACAGGGTGTCTGGCTACACCTTC.

This clone has more than one count but fewer than ten. The chain uses TRBV5-1 and TRBJ1-4; 7 bases agree with TRBD1. Losses at the gene ends were 4 bases for V and 3 bases for J; bases not matched to a gene: 3. The CDR3 is 14 residues long. Germline V gives CDR1 SGHRS, CDR2 YFSETQ. The CDR3 reads CASSRDSSNEKLFF. The CDR3 coding sequence is TGCGCCAGCAGCAGGGACAGCTCTAATGAAAAACTGTTTTTT.

The CDR3 coding sequence is TGTGCCAGCATCCCCTTCTCCCTTGCCTACGAGCAGTACTTC. The encoded protein is CASIPFSLAYEQYF. The V and J genes are TRBV6-2 or TRBV6-3 and TRBJ2-7; D uncertain. CDR3 size: 14 residues. V lost 7 bases, J lost 2 bases, and 15 bases lay in between. Germline V gene lookup returns CDR1 MNHEY and CDR2 SVGEGT.

The chain recombines TRBV5-4 with TRBJ2-3, with 9 bases fitting TRBD2. The germline V gene has CDR1 SGHNT and CDR2 YYREEE (reference sequence). V shed 1 base, J shed 3 bases, and the junction held 6 bases outside the gene matches. The CDR3 covers 16 residues. CDR3 protein: CASSLSSGGTTDTQYF. DNA of the CDR3: TGTGCCAGCAGCTTGAGTAGCGGGGGTACTACAGATACGCAGTATTTT.

V and J are TRBV19 and TRBJ2-6, with 7 bases that match TRBD1. The V gene end was trimmed by 6 bases and the J gene end by 0 bases; junction bases not matched to a gene: 5. In germline, CDR1 is LNHDA, CDR2 SQIVND (reference sequence). The CDR3 contains 16 residues. Here the CDR3 DNA reads TGTGCCAGTAGGCGGACAGGTAGCTCTGGGGCCAACGTCCTGACTTTC. Amino acids: CASRRTGSSGANVLTF.

This clone occurred a few times. The chain employs TRBV5-5 and TRBJ2-7; D might be TRBD2 (6 bases). In germline, CDR1 is SGHKS, CDR2 YYEKEE (reference sequence). With 4 bases removed from V and 0 bases from J, the gap between germline ends came to 14 bases. CDR3 length: 15 amino acids. As DNA, the CDR3 is TGTGCCAGCAGCCCTCGGGACGGGAGCTCCTACGAGCAGTACTTC. Amino acids: CASSPRDGSSYEQYF.

This clone showed up many times. The CDR3 loop is CASSFAGNYGYTF. The CDR3, as DNA: TGTGCCAGCAGTTTTGCCGGTAACTATGGCTACACCTTC. This chain uses TRBV12-3 or TRBV12-4 with TRBJ1-2; D ambiguous. This CDR3 contains 13 residues. V was trimmed by 3 bases and J by 1 base, leaving 6 bases between them.

The V and J genes are TRBV11-3 and TRBJ1-1; TRBD1 agrees at 8 bases. The CDR3 has 20 residues. Trimming cost V 5 bases and J 2 bases; bases outside gene matches: 22. Germline CDR1 and CDR2: SGHNT and YENEEA. The CDR3 reads CASSPRQGRGETPPNTEAFF. The CDR3 DNA is TGTGCCAGCAGCCCTAGACAGGGGAGAGGCGAAACCCCCCCTAACACTGAAGCTTTCTTT.

The J gene is TRBJ2-7, the V gene TRBV24-1; TRBD2 is a possible D gene (5 bases). The CDR3 has 15 residues. Germline CDR1 reads KGHDR; CDR2 reads SFDVKD. Trimming took off 3 bases at V and 0 bases at J, with 11 bases between the two ends. The CDR3 region is CATSDTTGNSYEQYF. CDR3 nucleotide sequence: TGTGCCACCAGTGATACCACCGGGAACTCCTACGAGCAGTACTTC.